Here is one T cell receptor beta chain with its context. Antigen unknown. This specimen belongs to a study of monozygotic twins with inflammatory bowel disease. From the 5' RACE reads, TCRdb lists one entry per CDR3 protein and no DNA. This sample's clone table lists fewer than 150,000 distinct CDR3 sequences. CDR3 length: 12 residues. Germline V gene data show CDR1 as SGDLS and CDR2 as YYNGEE. Study observations and caveats: Part of the variability in patient repertoires may have come from differing immunosuppressive treatments.

The chain employs TRBV9 and TRBJ1-5; without DNA, the TCRdb call of TRBD1 cannot be checked. The sequenced material came from blood. The TCR originated in a human donor with ulcerative colitis or Crohn's disease, or a healthy co-twin of an affected twin (not recorded which). CDR3 in amino acids: CASSGEQGSQHF.